Below, 2 T cell receptor beta chains from the same sample are listed, as sequenced in a study of blood T cell repertoires in COVID-19. Only in-frame clones appear in the TCRdb table, and some are missing; sequencing was by immunoSEQ multiplex PCR. The sample carries approximately 150,000 clones, around 80% recorded once. The sequenced sample consisted of PBMCs or T cells enriched from blood (not recorded which). These receptors originate from a man aged 40-50 years who had recovered from COVID-19.

The chain joins TRBV7-2 to TRBJ2-1; 8 nucleotides align to TRBD2. Germline V gene sequence: CDR1 SGHTA, CDR2 FQGNSA. J was trimmed by 2 bases and V by 6 bases; bases with no gene match: 9. The CDR3 spans 16 residues. The CDR3 protein is CASSSGPGGAYNEQFF. The CDR3 nucleotides are TGTGCCAGCAGTTCCGGGCCGGGGGGGGCCTACAATGAGCAGTTCTTC.

V and J are TRBV10-1 and TRBJ2-2, with 7 positions matching TRBD2. This CDR3 contains 12 residues. V trimming: 8 bases; J trimming: 6 bases; junction bases outside the gene matches: 3. Germline CDR1 is WNHNN and CDR2 is SYGVQD (reference sequence). CDR3 residues: CASGRASGELFF. Here the CDR3 DNA reads TGCGCCAGCGGGAGGGCCTCCGGGGAGCTGTTTTTT.